This T cell receptor (beta chain) was retrieved from a study of cytomegalovirus exposure and HLA in healthy donors. Study-level points and caveats: Confirmation in vitro established that a few CMV-associated chains were specific for CMV antigens. A prior analysis recorded that most TCR beta V segments were productive about 87% or about 30% of the time. Follow-up analysis seemed to connect common viral pathogens with several of the most significant clusters identified.

Regarding this clone: Its antigen is as yet unknown.

CDR3 length: 14 amino acids. V gave up 7 bases and J gave up 4 bases; unmatched junction bases: 4. In germline, CDR1 is ENHRY, CDR2 SYGVKD. PCR amplification relied on 60 Vbeta primers (plus 13 Jbeta primers). In the original analysis: A later analysis counted approximately 80 million unique TCR beta chains, around 10 million shared. TCRdb's table, derived via immunoSEQ multiplex PCR, lists solely in-frame clones and lacks some. D and trimming come from the DNA, and the V and J calls and clone size come from that table. The sample comprises around 150,000 clones, around 59% of which are singletons, and about 1.8% rests with the top ten.

The receptor was derived from a male donor in good health and CMV-seronegative. The J gene is TRBJ2-1, the V gene TRBV10-3; 10 nucleotides line up with TRBD2. Sequenced sample: PBMCs. Here the CDR3 DNA reads TGTGCCATCATGGAGACTAGCGGGTACAATGAGCAGTTCTTC. This translates into CAIMETSGYNEQFF.